The source of this T cell receptor beta chain is a study of cytomegalovirus exposure and HLA in healthy donors. Primers for the PCR totalled 60 Vbeta and 13 Jbeta. Generated by immunoSEQ multiplex PCR, the TCRdb table keeps only in-frame clones and is missing some. Among around 180,000 clones, around 84% were seen once, and the ten largest hold approximately 2%. General observations from the study: The study assumed roughly uniform donor sequencing depth for presence/absence analyses. Prior analysis indicated that the majority of TCR beta V segments exhibited productivity approximately 87% or approximately 30% of the time.

Details on this clone: The antigen remains unidentified.

V shed 1 base and J shed 16 bases, with 11 bases lying between them. The CDR3 is 11 residues long. Germline V lookup: CDR1 SEHNR, CDR2 FQNEAQ (reference sequence). The source of this sequence is a woman aged 18-29 years in good health and CMV-seronegative. V and J are TRBV7-9 and TRBJ1-5, with D unclear. Material: PBMCs. The CDR3 spells CASSLESGLHF. CDR3 DNA: TGTGCCAGCAGCTTAGAATCAGGCCTCCATTTT.